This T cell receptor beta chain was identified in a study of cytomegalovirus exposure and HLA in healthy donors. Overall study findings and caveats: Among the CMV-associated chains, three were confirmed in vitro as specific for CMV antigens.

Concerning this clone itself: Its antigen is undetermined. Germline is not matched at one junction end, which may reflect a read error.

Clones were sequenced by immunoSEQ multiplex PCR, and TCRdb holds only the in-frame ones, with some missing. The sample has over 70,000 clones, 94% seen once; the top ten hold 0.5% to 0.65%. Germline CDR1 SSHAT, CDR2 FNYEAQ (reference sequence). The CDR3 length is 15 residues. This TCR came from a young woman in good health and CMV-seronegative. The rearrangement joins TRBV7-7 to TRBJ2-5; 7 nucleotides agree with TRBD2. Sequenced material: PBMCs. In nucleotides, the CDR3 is TGTGCTAGCAGCTTAAATCCAGCGGGGAAAGAGACCCAGTACTTC. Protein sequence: CASSLNPAGKETQYF.